This T cell receptor beta chain was found in a study of cytomegalovirus exposure and HLA in healthy donors. In the PCR, 60 Vbeta and 13 Jbeta primers were used. Generated by immunoSEQ multiplex PCR, the TCRdb table keeps only in-frame clones and is missing some. The sample carries more than 140,000 clones, roughly 73% recorded once. Germline lookup yields CDR1 MGHRA and CDR2 YSYEKL. The CDR3 loop spans 15 amino acids. The trim removed 0 bases at V and 10 bases at J, leaving 7 bases unmatched. The V call is TRBV4-1, the J call TRBJ1-3; 9 nucleotides match TRBD1. This TCR was recovered from a man aged 40-50 years in good health and CMV-seronegative. The sequenced sample was PBMCs. The chain's CDR3 is CASSQEDSGQGTIYF. The CDR3 nucleotides are TGCGCCAGCAGCCAAGAAGATTCGGGACAGGGAACCATATATTTT.